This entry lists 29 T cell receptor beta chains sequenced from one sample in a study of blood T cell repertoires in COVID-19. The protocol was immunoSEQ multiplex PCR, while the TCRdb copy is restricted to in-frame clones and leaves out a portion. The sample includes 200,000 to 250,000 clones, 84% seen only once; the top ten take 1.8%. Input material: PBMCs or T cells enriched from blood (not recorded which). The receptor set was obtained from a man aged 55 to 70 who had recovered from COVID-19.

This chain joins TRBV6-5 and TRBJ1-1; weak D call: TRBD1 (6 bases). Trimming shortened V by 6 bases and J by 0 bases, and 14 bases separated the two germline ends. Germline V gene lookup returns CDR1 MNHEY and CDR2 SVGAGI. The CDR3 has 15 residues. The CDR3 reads CASRRGGGLNTEAFF. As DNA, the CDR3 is TGTGCCAGCAGAAGAGGGGGGGGGCTGAACACTGAAGCTTTCTTT.

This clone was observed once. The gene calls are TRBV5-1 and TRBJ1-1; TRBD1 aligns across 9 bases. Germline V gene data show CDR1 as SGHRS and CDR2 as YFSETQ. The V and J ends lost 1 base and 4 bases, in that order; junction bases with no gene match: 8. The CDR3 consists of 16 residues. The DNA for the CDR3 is TGCGCCAGCAGCTTGACCGCACAGGGGGCGGGCACTGAAGCTTTCTTT. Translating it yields CASSLTAQGAGTEAFF.

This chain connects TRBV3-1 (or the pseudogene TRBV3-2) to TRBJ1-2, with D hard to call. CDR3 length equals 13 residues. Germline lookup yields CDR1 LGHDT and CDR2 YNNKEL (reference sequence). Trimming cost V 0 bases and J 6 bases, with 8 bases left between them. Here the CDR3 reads CASSQEPGDGYTF. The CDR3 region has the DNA TGTGCCAGCAGCCAAGAGCCAGGTGATGGCTACACCTTC.

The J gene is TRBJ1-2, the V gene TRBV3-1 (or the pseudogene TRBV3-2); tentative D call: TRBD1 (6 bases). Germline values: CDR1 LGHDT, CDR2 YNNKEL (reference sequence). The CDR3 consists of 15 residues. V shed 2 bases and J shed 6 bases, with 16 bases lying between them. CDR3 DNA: TGTGCCAGCAGCCAATATGCACTGGGGGCGCATGGCTACACCTTC. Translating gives CASSQYALGAHGYTF.

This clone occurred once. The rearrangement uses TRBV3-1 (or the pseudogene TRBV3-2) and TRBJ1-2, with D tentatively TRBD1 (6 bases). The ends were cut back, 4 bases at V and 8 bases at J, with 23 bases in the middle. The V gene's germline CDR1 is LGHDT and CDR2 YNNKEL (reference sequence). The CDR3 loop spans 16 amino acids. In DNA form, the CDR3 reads TGTGCCAGCAGCCGGACTGGGGGGGGCGATCTAGGCGGCTACACCTTC. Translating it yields CASSRTGGGDLGGYTF.

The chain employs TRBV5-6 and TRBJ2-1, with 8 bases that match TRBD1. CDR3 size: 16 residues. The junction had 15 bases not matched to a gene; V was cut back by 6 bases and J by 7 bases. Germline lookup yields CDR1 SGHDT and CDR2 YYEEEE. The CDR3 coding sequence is TGTGCCAGCATGCATATAGACAGGGGAAATAGGAATGAGCAGTTCTTC. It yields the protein CASMHIDRGNRNEQFF.

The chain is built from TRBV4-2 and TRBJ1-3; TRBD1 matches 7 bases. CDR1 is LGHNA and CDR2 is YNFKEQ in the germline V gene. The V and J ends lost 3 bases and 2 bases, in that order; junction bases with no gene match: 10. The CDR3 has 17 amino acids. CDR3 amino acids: CASSHGDDRAAGNTIYF. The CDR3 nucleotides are TGTGCCAGCAGCCATGGAGATGACAGGGCCGCTGGAAACACCATATATTTT.

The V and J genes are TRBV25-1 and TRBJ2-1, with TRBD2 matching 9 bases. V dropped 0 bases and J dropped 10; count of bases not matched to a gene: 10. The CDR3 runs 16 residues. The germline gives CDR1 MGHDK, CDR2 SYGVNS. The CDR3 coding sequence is TGTGCCAGCAGTGAATACGGAGCTAGCGGGGCCCGGGAGCAGTTCTTC. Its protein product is CASSEYGASGAREQFF.

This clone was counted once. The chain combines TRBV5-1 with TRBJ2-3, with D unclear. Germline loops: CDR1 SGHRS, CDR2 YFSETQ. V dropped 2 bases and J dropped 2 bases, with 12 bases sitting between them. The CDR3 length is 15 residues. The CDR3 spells CASSFQWAYTDTQYF. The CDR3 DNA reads TGCGCCAGCAGCTTCCAATGGGCCTACACAGATACGCAGTATTTT.

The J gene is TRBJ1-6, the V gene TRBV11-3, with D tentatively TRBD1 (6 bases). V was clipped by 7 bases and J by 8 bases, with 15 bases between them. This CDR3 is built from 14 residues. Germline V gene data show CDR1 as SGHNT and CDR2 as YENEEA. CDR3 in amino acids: CASTLRQGYSPLHF. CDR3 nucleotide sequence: TGTGCCAGCACCCTCAGGCAGGGGTATTCACCCCTCCACTTT.

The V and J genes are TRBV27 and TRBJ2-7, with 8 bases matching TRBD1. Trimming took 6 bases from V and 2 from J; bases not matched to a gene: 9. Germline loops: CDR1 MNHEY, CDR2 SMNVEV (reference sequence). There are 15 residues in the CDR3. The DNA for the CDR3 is TGTGCCAGCAGCGCGCAGGGGGCCGGGCCCTACGAGCAGTACTTC. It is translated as CASSAQGAGPYEQYF.

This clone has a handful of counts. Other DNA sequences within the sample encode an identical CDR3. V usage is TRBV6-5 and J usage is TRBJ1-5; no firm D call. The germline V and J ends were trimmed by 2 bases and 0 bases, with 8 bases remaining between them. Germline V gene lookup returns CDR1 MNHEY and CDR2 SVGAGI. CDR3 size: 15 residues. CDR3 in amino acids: CASSYTTGSNQPQHF. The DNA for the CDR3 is TGTGCCAGCAGTTACACGACGGGTAGCAATCAGCCCCAGCATTTT.

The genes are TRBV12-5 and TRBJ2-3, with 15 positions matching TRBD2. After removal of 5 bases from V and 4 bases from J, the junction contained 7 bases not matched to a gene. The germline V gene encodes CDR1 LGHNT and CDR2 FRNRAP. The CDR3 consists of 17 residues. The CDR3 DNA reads TGTGCTAGTGGTCCAGGACTAGCGGGGGGGCTGGCAGATACGCAGTATTTT. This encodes CASGPGLAGGLADTQYF.

The CDR3 DNA is TGTGCCATCAGTGGGACTAGCGGGACCCAAGAGACCCAGTACTTC. This encodes CAISGTSGTQETQYF. The chain links TRBV10-3 to TRBJ2-5; 12 positions match TRBD2. J was trimmed by 1 base and V by 4 bases; bases with no gene match: 1. Germline assignment: CDR1 ENHRY and CDR2 SYGVKD. The CDR3 consists of 15 residues.

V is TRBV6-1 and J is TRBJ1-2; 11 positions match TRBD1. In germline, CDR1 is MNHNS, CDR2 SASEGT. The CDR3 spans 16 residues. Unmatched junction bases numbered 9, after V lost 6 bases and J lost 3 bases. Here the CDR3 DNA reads TGTGCCAGCAGAGAAACCGGGACAGGGGGACACTATGGCTACACCTTC. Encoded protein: CASRETGTGGHYGYTF.

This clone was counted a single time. CDR3 region: CASSQADWGGPGGTQYF. The CDR3 region has the DNA TGTGCCAGCAGCCAAGCGGACTGGGGGGGCCCCGGGGGGACCCAGTACTTC. This rearrangement joins TRBV3-1 (or the pseudogene TRBV3-2) to TRBJ2-5; possible D gene TRBD2, 7 bases. This CDR3 is built from 17 residues. Trimming shortened V by 1 base and J by 7 bases, and 22 bases separated the two germline ends. Looked up from germline, CDR1 is LGHDT and CDR2 is YNNKEL (reference sequence).

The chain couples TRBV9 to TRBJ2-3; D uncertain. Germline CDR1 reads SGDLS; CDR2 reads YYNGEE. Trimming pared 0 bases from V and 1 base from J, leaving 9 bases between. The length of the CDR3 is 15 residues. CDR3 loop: CASSVDARRTDTQYF. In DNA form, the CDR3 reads TGTGCCAGCAGCGTAGACGCTAGGCGCACAGATACGCAGTATTTT. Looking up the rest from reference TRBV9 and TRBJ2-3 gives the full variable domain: DSGVTQTPKHLITATGQRVTLRCSPRSGDLSVYWYQQSLDQGLQFLIQYYNGEERAKGNILERFSAQQFPDLHSELNLSSLELGDSALYFCASSVDARRTDTQYFGPGTRLTVL.

The CDR3 is CASSPRSGSSNQPQHF. The DNA of the CDR3 is TGTGCCAGTAGCCCCCGATCAGGGTCTAGCAATCAGCCCCAGCATTTT. V is TRBV19 and J is TRBJ1-5; a weak D match, TRBD1 (5 bases). There are 16 residues in the CDR3. From germline, CDR1 is LNHDA and CDR2 SQIVND (reference sequence). The V gene lost 6 bases and the J gene lost 0 bases, with 15 bases spanning the gap.

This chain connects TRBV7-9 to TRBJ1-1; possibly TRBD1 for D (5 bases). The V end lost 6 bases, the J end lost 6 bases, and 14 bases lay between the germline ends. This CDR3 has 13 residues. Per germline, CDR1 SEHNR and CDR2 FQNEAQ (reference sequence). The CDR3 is CASSYDRSSEAFF. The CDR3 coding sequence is TGTGCCAGCAGTTACGACAGATCGTCTGAAGCTTTCTTT.

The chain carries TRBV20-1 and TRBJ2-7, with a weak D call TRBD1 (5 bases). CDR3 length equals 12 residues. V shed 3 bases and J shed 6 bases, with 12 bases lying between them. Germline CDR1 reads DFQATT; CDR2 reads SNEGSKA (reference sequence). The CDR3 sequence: CSASGAGSEQYF. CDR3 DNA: TGCAGTGCTAGTGGGGCAGGCTCCGAGCAGTACTTC.

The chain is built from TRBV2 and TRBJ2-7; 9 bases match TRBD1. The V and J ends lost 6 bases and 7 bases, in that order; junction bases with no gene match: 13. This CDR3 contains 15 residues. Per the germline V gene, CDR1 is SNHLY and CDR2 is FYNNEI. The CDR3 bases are TGTGCCAGCAGCGCCCAACGGGGACAGGGTCGGGAGCAGTACTTC. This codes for CASSAQRGQGREQYF.

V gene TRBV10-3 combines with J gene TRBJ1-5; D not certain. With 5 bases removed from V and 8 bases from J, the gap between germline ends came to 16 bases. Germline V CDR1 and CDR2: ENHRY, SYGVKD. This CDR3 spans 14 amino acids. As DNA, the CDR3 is TGTGCCATCAGTCTAGATCCTTCGAGGGAGCCCCAGCATTTT. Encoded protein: CAISLDPSREPQHF.

CDR3: CASRPYRGGNQPQHF. The CDR3 DNA sequence: TGTGCCAGCAGACCATACAGGGGCGGGAATCAGCCCCAGCATTTT. The rearrangement links TRBV6-5 to TRBJ1-5, with 7 positions matching TRBD1. The germline V gene has CDR1 MNHEY and CDR2 SVGAGI. The CDR3 spans 15 residues. V lost 6 bases to trimming and J lost 4 bases; unmatched junction nucleotides: 9.

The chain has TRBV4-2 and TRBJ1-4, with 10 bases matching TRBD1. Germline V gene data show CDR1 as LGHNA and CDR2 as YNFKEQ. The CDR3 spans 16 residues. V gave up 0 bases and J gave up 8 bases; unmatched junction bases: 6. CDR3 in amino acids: CASSQDGTGVWEKLFF. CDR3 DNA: TGTGCCAGCAGCCAAGATGGGACAGGGGTATGGGAAAAACTGTTTTTT.

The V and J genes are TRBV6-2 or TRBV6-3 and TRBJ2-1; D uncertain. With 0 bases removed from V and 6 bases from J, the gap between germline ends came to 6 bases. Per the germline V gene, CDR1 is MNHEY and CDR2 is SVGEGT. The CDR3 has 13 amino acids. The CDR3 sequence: CASSYSRSNEQFF. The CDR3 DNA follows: TGTGCCAGCAGTTACTCGAGGTCCAATGAGCAGTTCTTC.

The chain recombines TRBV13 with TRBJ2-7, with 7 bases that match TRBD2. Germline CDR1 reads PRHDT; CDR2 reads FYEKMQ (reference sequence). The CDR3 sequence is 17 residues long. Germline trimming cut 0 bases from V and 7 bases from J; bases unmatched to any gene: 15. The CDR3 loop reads CASSLGGRGFPLGEQYF. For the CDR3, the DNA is TGTGCCAGCAGCTTAGGGGGGCGGGGGTTCCCCTTGGGTGAGCAGTACTTC.

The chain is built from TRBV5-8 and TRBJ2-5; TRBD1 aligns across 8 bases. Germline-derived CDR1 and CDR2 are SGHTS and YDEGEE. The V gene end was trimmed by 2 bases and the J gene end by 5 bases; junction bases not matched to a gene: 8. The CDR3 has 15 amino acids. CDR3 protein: CASSFDRTGPETQYF. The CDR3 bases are TGTGCCAGCAGCTTTGACAGGACAGGGCCGGAGACCCAGTACTTC.

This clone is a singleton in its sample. This CDR3 reads CASSLDGPGLSEAFF. The CDR3 region has the DNA TGTGCCAGCAGCCTCGACGGCCCGGGTCTTTCTGAAGCTTTCTTT. The chain uses TRBV5-6 and TRBJ1-1; D gene uncertain. The germline V and J ends were trimmed by 4 bases and 6 bases, with 19 bases remaining between them. Germline assignment: CDR1 SGHDT and CDR2 YYEEEE. This CDR3 has 15 residues.

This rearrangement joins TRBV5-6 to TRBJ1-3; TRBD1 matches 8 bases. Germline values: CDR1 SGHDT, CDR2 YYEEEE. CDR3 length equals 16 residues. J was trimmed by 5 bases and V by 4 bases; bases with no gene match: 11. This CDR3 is CASSGKGQEYRNTIYF. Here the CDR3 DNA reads TGTGCCAGCAGCGGGAAGGGACAGGAGTATAGAAACACCATATATTTT.